Each of the 21 T cell receptor beta chains below was sequenced from the same sample in a study of T cell responses to AZD1222 COVID-19 vaccine. The protocol was immunoSEQ multiplex PCR, while the TCRdb copy is restricted to in-frame clones and leaves out a portion. There are over 100,000 clones in the sample; approximately 91% occur only once, and roughly 0.98% lies in the top ten. The input for sequencing was peripheral blood, taken 28 days after the second AZD1222 dose. The receptors originated from an adult who received the AZD1222 COVID-19 vaccine.

The chain combines TRBV5-7 with TRBJ2-5; 7 nucleotides line up with TRBD1. TRBV5-7 is an ORF for which the function is uncertain. V shed 3 bases, J shed 9 bases, and the junction held 8 bases outside the gene matches. CDR3 length: 13 amino acids. For the CDR3, the DNA is TGTGCCAGCAGCTGCACAGGGGCGGAGGCCCAGTACTTC. It yields the protein CASSCTGAEAQYF.

The chain uses TRBV30 and TRBJ2-5; TRBD2 matches at 8 bases. Trimming took 1 base from V and 1 from J; bases not matched to a gene: 5. The CDR3 has 15 amino acids. Germline CDR1 GTSNPN, CDR2 SVGIG (reference sequence). The CDR3 bases are TGTGCCTGGAGTGGCCTAGCGGGCCGCCAAGAGACCCAGTACTTC. Translation: CAWSGLAGRQETQYF.

CDR3 sequence (DNA): TGTGCCAGCACCAAACCAGGGGGAATGACAGATACGCAGTATTTT. It encodes CASTKPGGMTDTQYF. The rearrangement joins TRBV27 to TRBJ2-3, with TRBD1 matching over 7 bases. The ends lost 7 bases at V and 3 bases at J; junction bases unmatched: 10. Germline loops: CDR1 MNHEY, CDR2 SMNVEV (reference sequence). The CDR3 is made up of 15 amino acids.

The chain has TRBV14 and TRBJ1-1; 11 bases line up with TRBD1. Germline CDR1 reads SGHDN; CDR2 reads FVKESK. This CDR3 contains 18 residues. V trimming: 3 bases; J trimming: 3 bases; junction bases outside the gene matches: 12. DNA of the CDR3: TGTGCCAGCAGCCAGATACGGAGGACAGGGGGCTCGGACACTGAAGCTTTCTTT. Its protein is CASSQIRRTGGSDTEAFF.

V is TRBV21-1 and J is TRBJ2-1; the D call TRBD2 from the table was never checked on the DNA. TRBV21-1 corresponds to a pseudogene. The CDR3 has 19 residues. The CDR3 nucleotides read TGTGCCAGCAGCAACCCCGCAATAGCGGATCGCGATTCCTACAATGAGCAGTTCTTC. Translating it yields CASSNPAIADRDSYNEQFF.

The rearrangement links TRBV5-1 to TRBJ2-1; 9 bases are a match to TRBD2. The CDR3 extends over 14 amino acids. The V and J ends lost 0 bases and 10 bases, in that order; junction bases with no gene match: 5. Germline assignment: CDR1 SGHRS and CDR2 YFSETQ. CDR3 bases: TGCGCCAGCAGCTTGGTGCTAGCGGGAAAAGAGCAGTTCTTC. Translation: CASSLVLAGKEQFF. The whole variable domain, remainder taken from reference TRBV5-1 and TRBJ2-1, is KAGVTQTPRYLIKTRGQQVTLSCSPISGHRSVSWYQQTPGQGLQFLFEYFSETQRNKGNFPGRFSGRQFSNSRSEMNVSTLELGDSALYLCASSLVLAGKEQFFGPGTRLTVL.

This sequence joins TRBV4-1 and TRBJ2-3, with D possibly called TRBD1 or TRBD2 (6 bases each). The CDR3 consists of 13 residues. Germline loops: CDR1 MGHRA, CDR2 YSYEKL. Trimming shortened V by 3 bases and J by 4 bases, and 8 bases separated the two germline ends. The CDR3, as DNA: TGCGCCAGCAGCCAGGGGGGCCCAGATACGCAGTATTTT. This sequence encodes CASSQGGPDTQYF.

Written as DNA, the CDR3 is TGCGCCAGCAGCTTGGGACCCTTCGGCGGGACCAATGAGCAGTTCTTC. Protein: CASSLGPFGGTNEQFF. The chain links TRBV5-1 to TRBJ2-1; possibly TRBD2 for D (6 bases). Germline assignment: CDR1 SGHRS and CDR2 YFSETQ. There are 16 residues in the CDR3. Trimming took 0 bases from V and 6 from J, leaving 16 bases between them. The full variable domain, with the rest looked up from reference TRBV5-1 and TRBJ2-1, is KAGVTQTPRYLIKTRGQQVTLSCSPISGHRSVSWYQQTPGQGLQFLFEYFSETQRNKGNFPGRFSGRQFSNSRSEMNVSTLELGDSALYLCASSLGPFGGTNEQFFGPGTRLTVL.

V gene TRBV7-9 combines with J gene TRBJ1-4, with D possibly being TRBD1 (5 bases). CDR1 and CDR2 (germline): SEHNR, FQNEAQ (reference sequence). There are 13 residues in the CDR3. Trimming removed 8 bases at V and 3 bases at J, with 10 bases between. DNA for the CDR3: TGTGCCAGCTCAGGGTTGGCTAATGAAAAACTGTTTTTT. Translation: CASSGLANEKLFF.

This chain uses TRBV5-4 with TRBJ1-2; 7 bases are shared with TRBD1. CDR1 and CDR2 from the germline V gene are SGHNT and YYREEE (reference sequence). This CDR3 is 14 amino acids long. V trimming: 4 bases; J trimming: 4 bases; junction bases outside the gene matches: 7. The CDR3 bases are TGTGCCAGCAGCGGGCAGACAGGGACCTATGGCTACACCTTC. Protein sequence: CASSGQTGTYGYTF.

V is TRBV7-9 and J is TRBJ2-7; D is possibly TRBD1 (5 bases). The germline CDR1 and CDR2 sequences are SEHNR and FQNEAQ (reference sequence). The CDR3 loop spans 16 amino acids. Trimming pared 5 bases from V and 7 bases from J, leaving 24 bases between. The CDR3 sequence is CASSPPGLGTSSEQYF. The CDR3 DNA is TGTGCCAGCAGCCCTCCAGGGCTAGGCACATCATCAGAGCAGTACTTC. Complete variable domain (other parts from reference TRBV7-9 and TRBJ2-7): DTGVSQNPRHKITKRGQNVTFRCDPISEHNRLYWYRQTLGQGPEFLTYFQNEAQLEKSRLLSDRFSAERPKGSFSTLEIQRTEQGDSAMYLCASSPPGLGTSSEQYFGPGTRLTVT.

V gene TRBV15 combines with J gene TRBJ2-1, with 10 bases matching TRBD2. CDR1 LNHNV and CDR2 YYDKDF come from the germline V gene (reference sequence). V gave up 5 bases and J gave up 7 bases; unmatched junction bases: 8. This CDR3 spans 15 amino acids. CDR3 DNA: TGTGCCACCAGCCCCAGGCTAGCGGGAGATAATGAGCAGTTCTTC. Protein: CATSPRLAGDNEQFF.

CDR3 loop: CASSRRGGTEAFF. The CDR3 DNA follows: TGTGCCAGCAGCCGACGCGGGGGGACTGAAGCTTTCTTT. This chain joins TRBV7-9 and TRBJ1-1; possibly TRBD1 for D (5 bases). Between the trimmed V and J ends, which lost 5 bases and 5 bases, there was a span of 12 bases. CDR3 size: 13 residues. Germline loops: CDR1 SEHNR, CDR2 FQNEAQ (reference sequence).

Remarks on this clone: Other DNA sequences within the sample encode an identical CDR3. The chain combines TRBV12-3 or TRBV12-4 with TRBJ2-7; D is unresolved. This CDR3 spans 11 amino acids. V was clipped by 8 bases and J by 2 bases, with 7 bases between them. The CDR3 nucleotides read TGTGCCAGCGGGAAAACCTACGAGCAGTACTTC. Its translation: CASGKTYEQYF.

The chain carries TRBV6-5 and TRBJ1-6; D is unresolved. V lost 2 bases to trimming and J lost 6 bases, with 8 bases between them. CDR1 is MNHEY and CDR2 is SVGAGI in the germline V gene. The CDR3 totals 14 residues. The CDR3 here is CASSYMGGNSPLHF. The CDR3 DNA reads TGTGCCAGCAGTTACATGGGAGGTAATTCACCCCTCCACTTT.

J is TRBJ1-1 and V is TRBV6-6; D gene unclear. Trimming pared 8 bases from V and 5 bases from J, leaving 18 bases between. The CDR3 runs 14 residues. Germline V CDR1 and CDR2: MNHNY, SVGAGI (reference sequence). The CDR3 here is CASVWRRPVTEAFF. CDR3 DNA sequence: TGTGCCAGCGTTTGGAGGAGGCCAGTAACTGAAGCTTTCTTT.

This CDR3 is CASSLSRDFEQFF. CDR3 nucleotides: TGTGCCAGCAGCTTATCCAGGGACTTTGAGCAGTTCTTC. The chain uses TRBV7-3 and TRBJ2-1; D is possibly TRBD2 (6 bases). CDR3 length: 13 amino acids. Looked up from germline, CDR1 is SGHTA and CDR2 is FQGTGA. With 2 bases removed from V and 9 bases from J, the gap between germline ends came to 11 bases.

The chain joins TRBV10-3 to TRBJ1-6, with TRBD1 as a possible D gene (5 bases). Between the trimmed V and J ends, which lost 7 bases and 9 bases, there was a span of 19 bases. CDR3 length: 15 amino acids. Germline V gene data show CDR1 as ENHRY and CDR2 as SYGVKD. Written as DNA, the CDR3 is TGTGCCATCAAAAGCGGAGGGGATCATGGTTCACCCCTCCACTTT. Translating it yields CAIKSGGDHGSPLHF.

A single count supports this clone. The CDR3: CASGLVGAGELFF. In DNA form, the CDR3 reads TGTGCTAGTGGTTTGGTAGGGGCCGGGGAGCTGTTTTTT. The chain employs TRBV12-5 and TRBJ2-2, with D possibly TRBD1 on 5 matching bases. Germline CDR1 is LGHNT and CDR2 is FRNRAP. This CDR3 comprises 13 residues. The V gene lost 0 bases and the J gene lost 6 bases, with 5 bases spanning the gap.

As concerns this clone: Other DNA sequences in the same sample also yield this CDR3. The chain uses TRBV30 and TRBJ2-2; D unresolved. Trimming cost V 2 bases and J 9 bases, with 7 bases left between them. The length of the CDR3 is 11 residues. Germline V CDR1 and CDR2: GTSNPN, SVGIG (reference sequence). The CDR3 spells CAWSPLRELFF. The CDR3 region has the DNA TGTGCCTGGAGTCCCCTTAGGGAGCTGTTTTTT.

The genes are TRBV3-1 (or the pseudogene TRBV3-2) and TRBJ2-7, with D unclear. The CDR3 has 13 amino acids. Germline V gives CDR1 LGHDT, CDR2 YNNKEL (reference sequence). V shed 5 bases and J shed 3 bases, with 11 bases lying between them. The CDR3 protein is CASSTWSDYEQYF. CDR3 in DNA: TGTGCCAGCAGCACTTGGTCGGACTACGAGCAGTACTTC.